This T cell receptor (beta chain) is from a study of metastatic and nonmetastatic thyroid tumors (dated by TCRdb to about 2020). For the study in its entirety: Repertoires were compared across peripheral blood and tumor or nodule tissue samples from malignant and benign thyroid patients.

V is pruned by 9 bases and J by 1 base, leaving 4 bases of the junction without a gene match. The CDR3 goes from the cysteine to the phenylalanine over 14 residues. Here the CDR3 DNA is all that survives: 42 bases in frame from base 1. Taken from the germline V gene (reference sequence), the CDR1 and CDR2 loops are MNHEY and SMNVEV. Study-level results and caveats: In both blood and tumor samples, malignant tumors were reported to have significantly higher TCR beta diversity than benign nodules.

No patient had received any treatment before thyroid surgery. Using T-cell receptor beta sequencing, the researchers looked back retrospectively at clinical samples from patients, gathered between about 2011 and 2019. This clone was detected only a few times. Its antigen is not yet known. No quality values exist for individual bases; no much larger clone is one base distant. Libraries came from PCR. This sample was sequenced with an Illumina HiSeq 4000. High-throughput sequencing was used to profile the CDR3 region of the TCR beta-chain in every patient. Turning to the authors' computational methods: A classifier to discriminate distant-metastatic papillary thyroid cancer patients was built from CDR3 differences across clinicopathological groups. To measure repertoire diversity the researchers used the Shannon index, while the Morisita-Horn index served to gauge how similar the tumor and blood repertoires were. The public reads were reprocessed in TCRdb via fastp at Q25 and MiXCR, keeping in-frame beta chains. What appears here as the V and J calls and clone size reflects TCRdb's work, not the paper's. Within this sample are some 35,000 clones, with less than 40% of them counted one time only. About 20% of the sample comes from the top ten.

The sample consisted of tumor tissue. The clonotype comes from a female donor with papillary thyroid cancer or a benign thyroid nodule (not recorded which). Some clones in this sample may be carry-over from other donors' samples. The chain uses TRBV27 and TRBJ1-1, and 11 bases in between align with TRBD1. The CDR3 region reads CASRDRGGNTEAFF. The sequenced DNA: TGTGCCAGTCGGGACAGGGGGGGGAACACTGAAGCTTTCTTT.